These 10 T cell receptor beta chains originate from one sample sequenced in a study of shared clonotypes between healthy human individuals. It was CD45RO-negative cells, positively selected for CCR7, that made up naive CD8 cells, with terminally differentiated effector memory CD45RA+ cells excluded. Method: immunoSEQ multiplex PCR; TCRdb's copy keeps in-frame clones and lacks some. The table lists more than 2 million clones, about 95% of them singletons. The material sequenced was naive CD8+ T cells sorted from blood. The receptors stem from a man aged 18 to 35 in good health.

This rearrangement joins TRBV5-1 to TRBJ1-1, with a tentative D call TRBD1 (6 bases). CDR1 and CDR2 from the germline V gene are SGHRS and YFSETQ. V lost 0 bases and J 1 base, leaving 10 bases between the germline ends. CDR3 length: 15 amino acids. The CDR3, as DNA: TGCGCCAGCAGCTTGGAGGACAGCCGGAACACTGAAGCTTTCTTT. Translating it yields CASSLEDSRNTEAFF.

The CDR3 region has the DNA TGTGCCAGCAGCTTCCGGACCGACTACGAGCAGTACTTC. This codes for CASSFRTDYEQYF. This chain uses TRBV7-6 with TRBJ2-7; unclear D gene. The CDR3 is made up of 13 amino acids. CDR1 and CDR2 (germline): SGHVS, FNYEAQ. The V gene lost 3 bases and the J gene lost 3 bases, with 9 bases spanning the gap.

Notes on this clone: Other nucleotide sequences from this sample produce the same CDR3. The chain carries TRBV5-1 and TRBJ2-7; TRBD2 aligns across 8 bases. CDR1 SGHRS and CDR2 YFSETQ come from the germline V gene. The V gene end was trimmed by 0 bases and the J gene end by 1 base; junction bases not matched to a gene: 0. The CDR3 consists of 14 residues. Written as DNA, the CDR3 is TGCGCCAGCAGCTTGGCGGGGGGGTCCTACGAGCAGTACTTC. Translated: CASSLAGGSYEQYF.

The CDR3 DNA sequence: TGTGCCTGGAGTGTACAAGGGTTCGACGAGCAGTACTTC. Translating it yields CAWSVQGFDEQYF. The chain couples TRBV30 to TRBJ2-7; no reliable D call. Trimming stripped 0 bases from V and 5 bases from J, with 11 bases between. Germline CDR1 and CDR2: GTSNPN and SVGIG (reference sequence). The CDR3 sequence is 13 residues long.

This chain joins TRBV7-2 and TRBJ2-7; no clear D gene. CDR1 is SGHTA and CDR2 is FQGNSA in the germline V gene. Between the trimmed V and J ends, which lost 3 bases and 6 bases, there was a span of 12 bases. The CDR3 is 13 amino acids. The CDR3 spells CASSFDNSSEQYF. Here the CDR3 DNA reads TGTGCCAGCAGCTTTGACAATTCTAGCGAGCAGTACTTC.

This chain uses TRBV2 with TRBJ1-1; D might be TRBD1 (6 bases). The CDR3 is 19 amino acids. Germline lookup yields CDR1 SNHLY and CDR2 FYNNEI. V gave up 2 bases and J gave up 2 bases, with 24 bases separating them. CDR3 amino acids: CASSEFTPWGLGGNTEAFF. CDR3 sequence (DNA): TGTGCCAGCAGTGAATTTACCCCTTGGGGGCTAGGTGGAAACACTGAAGCTTTCTTT.

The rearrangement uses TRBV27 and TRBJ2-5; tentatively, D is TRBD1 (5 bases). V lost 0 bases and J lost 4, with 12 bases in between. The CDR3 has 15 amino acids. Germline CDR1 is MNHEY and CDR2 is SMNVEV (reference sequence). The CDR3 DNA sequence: TGTGCCAGCAGTTTATCCTGGGGCGGTTTAGAGACCCAGTACTTC. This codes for CASSLSWGGLETQYF.

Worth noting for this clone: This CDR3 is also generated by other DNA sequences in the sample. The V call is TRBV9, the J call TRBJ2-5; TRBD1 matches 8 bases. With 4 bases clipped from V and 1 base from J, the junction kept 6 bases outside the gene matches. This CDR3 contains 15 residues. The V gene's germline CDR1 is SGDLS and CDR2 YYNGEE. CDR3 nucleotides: TGTGCCAGCAGCCCCCGACAGGGGTCCCAAGAGACCCAGTACTTC. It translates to CASSPRQGSQETQYF.

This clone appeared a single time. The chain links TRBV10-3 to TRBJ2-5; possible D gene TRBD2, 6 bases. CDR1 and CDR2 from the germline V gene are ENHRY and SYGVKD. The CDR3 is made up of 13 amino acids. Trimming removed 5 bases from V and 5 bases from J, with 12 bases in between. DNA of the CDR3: TGTGCCATCAGTTCCATCGGGGGTGAGACCCAGTACTTC. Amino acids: CAISSIGGETQYF.

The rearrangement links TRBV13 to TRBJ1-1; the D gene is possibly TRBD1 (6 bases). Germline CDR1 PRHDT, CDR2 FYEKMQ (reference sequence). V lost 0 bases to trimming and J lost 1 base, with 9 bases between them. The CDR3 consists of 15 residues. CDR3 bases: TGTGCCAGCAGCTTAGGGCGGGGACAGAACACTGAAGCTTTCTTT. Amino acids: CASSLGRGQNTEAFF.